This T cell receptor beta chain is drawn from a study of naive and memory T cell subsets (dated by TCRdb to about 2017). Context from the whole study: The study applied an open-source, UMI-based TCR alpha and beta sequencing pipeline to sorted naive and memory peripheral blood T cell subsets. Complete agreement was observed between the functional CMV T cell responses and the IgG serology results. RNA was DNase-treated and reverse transcribed with TCR constant-region primers, mostly using SuperScript III.

The study at large found these results: Each clonotype was defined as a single alpha or beta chain sequence rather than as a paired alpha/beta receptor. Gini index rose and Shannon and inverse Simpson diversity fell from naive through CM, EM and EMRA in both CD4 and CD8 cells. A few larger clonotypes were present in naive repertoires, particularly the CD8 repertoires, and these clonotypes were possibly memory cells re-expressing CD45RA. A power law was followed by TCR abundance, with an exponent that differed between naive and memory subsets but was consistent across the three individuals. The repertoire findings for the naive and memory subsets could not be validated, as no ground truth was available. After error correction, only a single occurrence was seen for over 85% of naive TCR sequences, so much steeper abundance distributions were produced than in memory subsets. RNA-based TCR counts may be affected by expression changes linked to T cell activation and differentiation.

The CDR3 contains 17 residues, cysteine and phenylalanine counted. Left in the record is the CDR3 DNA by itself, 51 bases read in frame from the first base. Between the V and J ends, shortened by 3 bases and 5 bases respectively, the junction contains 22 bases. For this clonotype: This receptor's antigen is unknown. The record has no base qualities; no much larger clone is one base away.

Library creation used UMI-ligation and nested PCR. An equimolar mix of two oligonucleotides covering both TRBC1 and TRBC2 was used as the beta constant-region primer. The ligated cDNA went through four rounds of PCR with nested alpha and beta constant-region primers together with the SP2 primer. A single-stranded oligonucleotide containing the SP2 primer and a 12-nucleotide UMI was joined to the 3' end of the cDNA by T4 RNA ligase 1. The ligation reaction was incubated at 16°C for roughly 18-24 hours. PCR2 was usually performed as a SYBR Green qPCR and halted at a preset threshold so that over-amplification would not occur. Agencourt AMPure XP magnetic beads were used for all purifications after the first. Library quantification was done by Qubit, followed by a TapeStation check on which the main peak was expected at around 650 bp. Sequencing of the pooled libraries was done on an Illumina MiSeq using v2 2x251 paired-end kits, which typically yielded 1-2 million reads per sample. Each sample was pooled at about 4.2 nM, and roughly 5-7% PhiX was included to help cluster recognition. The study's processing was this. FASTQ reads processed by Demultiplexor were assigned V and J genes by Decombinator through tag matching that tolerated a single base-pair mismatch. Collapsinator relied on UMIs to fix sequencing errors as well as frequency errors caused by PCR heterogeneity. CDR3Translator translated TCRs and extracted CDR3s from the conserved cysteine to the FGXG phenylalanine, flagging non-productive sequences. Gini, Shannon entropy and inverse Simpson indices were calculated on repertoires subsampled to equal numbers of UMI-defined TCRs. Power-law fits to clonotype abundance distributions were performed by maximum likelihood within the linear range. When run on a single naive CD8 sample, MIGEC and the pipeline yielded similar UMI counts, similar unique TCR numbers and similar clonal distributions. One analysis removed from the naive repertoire any naive TCRs that were also present in any memory subset from the same donor. The repertoires were searched for roughly 7,900 CMV-associated CDR3 sequences that had been compiled from VDJdb and a published dataset. The public reads were reprocessed in TCRdb via fastp at Q25 and MiXCR, keeping in-frame beta chains. Every CDR3 protein is listed once, alongside the most common genes and DNA of its rows. TCRdb, rather than the study authors, made the V and J calls. For this sample there are 150,000 or so distinct CDR3 sequences; approximately 22% appear just once. The ten largest account for 0.095% to 0.12% of the sample.

From the second PCR step onward, the TCR alpha chain libraries and the TCR beta chain libraries were amplified separately. To determine each donor's CMV status, fresh PBMCs were stimulated overnight with CMV viral lysate, and IFNgamma production from CD4+ T cells was then assessed. CD4 T cells were positively selected with Miltenyi beads, followed by positive selection of CD8 T cells from the CD4-negative fraction. Cells were stained for CD3, CD4, CD8, CD45RA, CD27 and a live/dead dye and were sorted on a BD Aria II into four subsets based on CD45RA and CD27. Blood was obtained from a few healthy volunteers, and the blood from each volunteer was fractionated into CD4 and CD8 T cells and subsequently into four differentiation subsets. Around 0.11 L of peripheral blood was collected from each donor, and PBMC were isolated from the blood using Ficoll-Paque PLUS density-gradient centrifugation. After sorting, cells were lysed in RLT buffer, RNA was extracted using a Qiagen RNeasy kit, and the extracted RNA was stored at -80 degrees C.

Here the chain combines TRBV12-3 or TRBV12-4 and TRBJ1-1; 5 matching bases give a weak D call of TRBD1. This clonotype was obtained from a human donor in good health. What was sequenced was naive CD4+ T cells from blood. The cell subset or site label, read with the paper, signifies: naive T cells, CD45RA high CD27+. The DNA sequence reads TGTGCCAGCAGTTTGGAGGTCGTAAAGGGGATGTCGACTGAAGCTTTCTTT. Protein translation: CASSLEVVKGMSTEAFF.